This TCR beta chain was documented in a study of CD8 T cells in Susac syndrome. Peripheral blood CD8+ and CD4+ T cells were profiled by TCR beta sequencing. The germline V and J ends were trimmed by 3 bases and 0 bases, with 11 bases remaining between them. From germline, CDR1 is SGHNT and CDR2 YYREEE (reference sequence). The CDR3 extends over 15 amino acids. Random hexamers served to reverse transcribe about 0.5 to 1 ug RNA. TCRdb re-called the immunoSEQ multiplex PCR reads with MiXCR, one entry per CDR3 protein. The repertoire consists of about 300,000 distinct CDR3 sequences, with 90% to 95% occurring once and the leading ten covering roughly 0.064%.

This receptor was taken from a human donor with multiple sclerosis. This rearrangement joins TRBV5-4 to TRBJ2-3; no definite D call. The sequencing sample was made of CD4+ T cells from PBMCs. The CDR3 sequence: CASSSGSASTDTQYF. The CDR3 DNA is TGTGCCAGCAGCTCCGGGTCGGCTAGCACAGATACGCAGTATTTT. Together with reference TRBV5-4 and TRBJ2-3, the CDR3 gives the full variable domain: ETGVTQSPTHLIKTRGQQVTLRCSSQSGHNTVSWYQQALGQGPQFIFQYYREEENGRGNFPPRFSGLQFPNYSSELNVNALELDDSALYLCASSSGSASTDTQYFGPGTRLTVL.